The 17 T cell receptor beta chains in this list originate from one sample, sequenced in a study of cytomegalovirus exposure and HLA in healthy donors. The primer mix had 60 Vbeta and 13 Jbeta primers. Repertoires were generated with immunoSEQ multiplex PCR, while TCRdb's copy carries only in-frame clones and drops some. Of just over 150,000 clones listed, 70% to 90% are singletons. The source material was PBMCs. The source of these receptors is a man younger than 35 in good health and CMV-seropositive.

This clone was detected once. The chain carries TRBV7-8 and TRBJ2-1, with D maybe TRBD2 (6 bases). This CDR3 has 14 amino acids. Germline CDR1 reads SGHVS; CDR2 reads FQNEAQ. The germline V and J ends were trimmed by 1 base and 10 bases, with 14 bases remaining between them. The CDR3 spells CASSLETGVGEQFF. DNA for the CDR3: TGTGCCAGCAGCTTAGAGACGGGGGTGGGAGAGCAGTTCTTC.

The V gene is TRBV5-6, the J gene TRBJ2-1; TRBD1 matches at 7 bases. CDR1 is SGHDT, CDR2 YYEEEE, per germline. The CDR3 contains 14 residues. V gave up 2 bases and J gave up 2 bases; unmatched junction bases: 1. The CDR3 DNA is TGTGCCAGCAGCTTCGGGACAGCCTACAATGAGCAGTTCTTC. Its protein product is CASSFGTAYNEQFF.

This chain uses TRBV6-1 with TRBJ2-2, with 9 bases that match TRBD1. Losses at the gene ends were 5 bases for V and 3 bases for J; bases not matched to a gene: 1. CDR1 MNHNS and CDR2 SASEGT come from the germline V gene. The CDR3 extends over 14 amino acids. CDR3 loop: CASSRDRDTGELFF. The CDR3 nucleotides are TGTGCCAGCAGTCGGGACAGGGACACCGGGGAGCTGTTTTTT.

The chain links TRBV21-1 to TRBJ2-7; the table's D call TRBD1 went unverified against the DNA. TRBV21-1 is noted as a pseudogene. The length of the CDR3 is 17 residues. The CDR3, as DNA: TGTGCCAGCAGCAAGCGGCAGGGTAAACAACACTCCTACGAGCAGTACTTC. Residues: CASSKRQGKQHSYEQYF.

The chain recombines TRBV28 with TRBJ2-5; 8 positions agree with TRBD1. Gene TRBJ2-7 matches the end of the DNA better, so the J call may be wrong. Germline assignment: CDR1 MDHEN and CDR2 SYDVKM. CDR3 length equals 16 residues. The CDR3 loop reads CASSPAWTGTRYEQYF. Here the CDR3 DNA reads TGTGCCAGCAGTCCCGCTTGGACAGGGACGCGCTACGAGCAGTACTTC.

This clone appeared a single time. This chain connects TRBV7-6 to TRBJ1-1, with D tentatively TRBD1 (5 bases). CDR3 size: 12 residues. Germline V CDR1 and CDR2: SGHVS, FNYEAQ. V was pared by 5 bases and J by 6 bases, with 10 bases between. CDR3 residues: CASSPGRAEAFF. The CDR3 DNA sequence: TGTGCCAGCAGCCCGGGCAGGGCTGAAGCTTTCTTT.

In nucleotides, the CDR3 is TGTGCCAGCTCACCTACTTTGGGGCAGGGGGTTCAGCCCCAGCATTTT. It specifies CASSPTLGQGVQPQHF. The chain links TRBV18 to TRBJ1-5, with 7 bases identical to TRBD1. After removal of 3 bases from V and 6 bases from J, the junction contained 11 bases not matched to a gene. Germline CDR1 KGHSH, CDR2 LQKENI. The CDR3 runs to 16 residues.

The V call is TRBV15, the J call TRBJ1-2; 8 nucleotides agree with TRBD1. J was trimmed by 0 bases and V by 0 bases; bases with no gene match: 6. Germline CDR1 LNHNV, CDR2 YYDKDF (reference sequence). The CDR3 is made up of 17 amino acids. The chain's CDR3 is CATSRDTRGPTNYGYTF. In DNA, the CDR3 is TGTGCCACCAGCAGAGATACCAGGGGGCCCACTAACTATGGCTACACCTTC.

This clone showed up just a few times. This chain uses TRBV7-9 with TRBJ2-2; 10 positions agree with TRBD2. The V segment lost 6 bases and the J segment 5 bases; nucleotides outside the gene matches: 3. This CDR3 has 14 amino acids. From germline, CDR1 is SEHNR and CDR2 FQNEAQ (reference sequence). The CDR3 loop is CASRSGGVTGELFF. The CDR3 DNA is TGTGCCAGCAGGAGCGGGGGGGTAACCGGGGAGCTGTTTTTT.

The rearrangement links TRBV5-1 to TRBJ1-4, with 7 bases matching TRBD1. The CDR3 loop spans 16 amino acids. Germline CDR1 is SGHRS and CDR2 is YFSETQ. V gave up 0 bases and J gave up 0 bases; unmatched junction bases: 2. The CDR3: CASSLVTGATNEKLFF. The CDR3 DNA reads TGCGCCAGCAGCTTGGTAACAGGGGCAACTAATGAAAAACTGTTTTTT.

This sequence joins TRBV20-1 and TRBJ2-7; the match to TRBD1 covers 7 bases. This CDR3 contains 11 residues. The trim removed 6 bases at V and 3 bases at J, leaving 2 bases unmatched. The germline CDR1 and CDR2 sequences are DFQATT and SNEGSKA (reference sequence). In nucleotides, the CDR3 is TGCAGTGCGGGACAGATCTACGAGCAGTACTTC. It is translated as CSAGQIYEQYF.

This chain uses TRBV29-1 with TRBJ1-2; D gene uncertain. V was cut by 2 bases and J by 0 bases, with 13 bases left in between. In germline, CDR1 is SQVTM, CDR2 ANQGSEA. CDR3 length: 15 residues. The CDR3 DNA follows: TGCAGCGTTGAATCTCAAACACCTGCTAACTATGGCTACACCTTC. Its protein product is CSVESQTPANYGYTF.

The CDR3 bases are TGTGCCAGCAGCTTATCCTGGACAGAAGAGACCCAGTACTTC. This codes for CASSLSWTEETQYF. The rearrangement links TRBV7-2 to TRBJ2-5; tentative D call: TRBD1 (6 bases). From germline, CDR1 is SGHTA and CDR2 FQGNSA. The CDR3 extends over 14 amino acids. V lost 2 bases and J lost 3, with 10 bases in between.

The chain has TRBV4-2 and TRBJ2-3, with 9 bases that match TRBD2. CDR3 size: 14 residues. The V segment lost 0 bases and the J segment 7 bases; nucleotides outside the gene matches: 2. Germline CDR1 reads LGHNA; CDR2 reads YNFKEQ. In nucleotides, the CDR3 is TGTGCCAGCAGCCAAGATAGCGGGGGAAATACGCAGTATTTT. It codes for CASSQDSGGNTQYF.

The rearrangement links TRBV27 to TRBJ1-5; the D gene is possibly TRBD1 (6 bases). Germline CDR1 MNHEY, CDR2 SMNVEV (reference sequence). The germline V and J ends were trimmed by 3 bases and 1 base, with 10 bases remaining between them. The CDR3 has 15 amino acids. The CDR3 region is CASSFSGQSNQPQHF. CDR3 DNA: TGTGCCAGCAGTTTTTCCGGACAGAGCAATCAGCCCCAGCATTTT.

V and J are TRBV7-3 and TRBJ2-3, with TRBD1 identical over 8 bases. The CDR3 is 15 amino acids. CDR1 is SGHTA, CDR2 FQGTGA, per germline. Germline trimming cut 5 bases from V and 5 bases from J; bases unmatched to any gene: 9. CDR3 in amino acids: CASSPRTGRGDTQYF. The DNA of the CDR3 is TGTGCCAGCAGCCCCCGGACAGGGCGTGGAGATACGCAGTATTTT.

This clone showed up just once. The rearrangement uses TRBV14 and TRBJ1-3; the D is unclear. With 4 bases removed from V and 0 bases from J, the gap between germline ends came to 7 bases. CDR3 length: 14 amino acids. Germline lookup yields CDR1 SGHDN and CDR2 FVKESK. The CDR3 coding sequence is TGTGCCAGCAGCCCAAGCCTCTCTGGAAACACCATATATTTT. Protein sequence: CASSPSLSGNTIYF.